Each of the 30 T cell receptor beta chains below was sequenced from the same sample in a study of blood T cell repertoires in COVID-19. TCRdb keeps only in-frame clones here, not all; method: immunoSEQ multiplex PCR. The profile shows 180,000 or so clones, over 70% of them singletons. The sample consisted of PBMCs or T cells enriched from blood (not recorded which). These receptors were collected from a woman in her sixties or seventies who had recovered from COVID-19.

This chain joins TRBV7-2 and TRBJ2-3, with D perhaps matching TRBD2 (5 bases). V was shortened by 5 bases and J by 1 base, with 16 bases between the two germline ends. The CDR3 has 16 amino acids. The germline CDR1 and CDR2 sequences are SGHTA and FQGNSA. CDR3 nucleotides: TGTGCCAGCAGCCTAACGATCGGAGGCGGCACAGATACGCAGTATTTT. Translated: CASSLTIGGGTDTQYF.

V gene TRBV9 combines with J gene TRBJ2-3; D is unclear. CDR3 length: 15 residues. Between the trimmed V and J ends, which lost 2 bases and 2 bases, there was a span of 12 bases. The germline V gene encodes CDR1 SGDLS and CDR2 YYNGEE. As DNA, the CDR3 is TGTGCCAGCAGCGTCTCGTGGTCAGTCACAGATACGCAGTATTTT. Amino acid sequence: CASSVSWSVTDTQYF. Filled out from reference TRBV9 and TRBJ2-3, the complete variable domain reads DSGVTQTPKHLITATGQRVTLRCSPRSGDLSVYWYQQSLDQGLQFLIQYYNGEERAKGNILERFSAQQFPDLHSELNLSSLELGDSALYFCASSVSWSVTDTQYFGPGTRLTVL.

This chain connects TRBV11-2 to TRBJ2-2, with D possibly TRBD1 on 6 matching bases. The CDR3 covers 15 residues. Germline V gene lookup returns CDR1 SGHAT and CDR2 FQNNGV. Trimming took off 7 bases at V and 2 bases at J, with 14 bases between the two ends. The CDR3 DNA sequence: TGTGCCAGCACCCCGCTGGGACACAACACCGGGGAGCTGTTTTTT. This encodes CASTPLGHNTGELFF.

This clone occurred a few times. The gene calls are TRBV15 and TRBJ2-7; 9 bases agree with TRBD1. The J segment lost 2 bases and the V segment lost 0 bases, leaving 2 bases of the junction unmatched. Germline V gene lookup returns CDR1 LNHNV and CDR2 YYDKDF (reference sequence). The CDR3 length is 15 residues. The CDR3 sequence is CATSRETGGTYEQYF. The CDR3, as DNA: TGTGCCACCAGCAGAGAGACAGGGGGAACCTACGAGCAGTACTTC.

The chain has TRBV5-1 and TRBJ2-1; 9 nucleotides match TRBD2. The germline V gene encodes CDR1 SGHRS and CDR2 YFSETQ. This CDR3 is built from 15 residues. With 1 base clipped from V and 5 bases from J, the junction kept 4 bases outside the gene matches. CDR3 nucleotides: TGCGCCAGCAGCTTGAGCGGGGGGCAACACAATGAGCAGTTCTTC. Its translation is CASSLSGGQHNEQFF. Supplemented by reference TRBV5-1 and TRBJ2-1, the full variable domain reads KAGVTQTPRYLIKTRGQQVTLSCSPISGHRSVSWYQQTPGQGLQFLFEYFSETQRNKGNFPGRFSGRQFSNSRSEMNVSTLELGDSALYLCASSLSGGQHNEQFFGPGTRLTVL.

The chain is built from TRBV2 and TRBJ1-5; 7 positions agree with TRBD1. Unmatched junction bases numbered 8, after V lost 4 bases and J lost 5 bases. Per germline, CDR1 SNHLY and CDR2 FYNNEI. This CDR3 has 15 amino acids. Here the CDR3 DNA reads TGTGCCAGCAGTGGTTCCCGGACAGGTTATCAGCCCCAGCATTTT. Its translation: CASSGSRTGYQPQHF. Using reference TRBV2 and TRBJ1-5 for the parts outside the CDR3, the full variable domain is EPEVTQTPSHQVTQMGQEVILRCVPISNHLYFYWYRQILGQKVEFLVSFYNNEISEKSEIFDDQFSVERPDGSNFTLKIRSTKLEDSAMYFCASSGSRTGYQPQHFGDGTRLSIL.

This clone turned up a few times. Here the CDR3 DNA reads TGTGCCAGCAGCCTATTCGCTGGAAACACCATATATTTT. It is translated as CASSLFAGNTIYF. The genes are TRBV7-9 and TRBJ1-3, with unresolved D. V lost 5 bases and J 2 bases, leaving 7 bases between the germline ends. CDR1 and CDR2 from the germline V gene are SEHNR and FQNEAQ (reference sequence). The CDR3 is made up of 13 amino acids.

This chain's CDR3 is CASSEAGQGVTEAFF. CDR3 nucleotide sequence: TGTGCCAGCAGTGAAGCGGGACAGGGGGTCACTGAAGCTTTCTTT. The rearrangement joins TRBV2 to TRBJ1-1; 11 bases are a match to TRBD1. The junction had 1 base not matched to a gene; V was cut back by 0 bases and J by 4 bases. Germline V gene data show CDR1 as SNHLY and CDR2 as FYNNEI. The CDR3 is 15 residues long. The full variable domain, in which reference TRBV2 and TRBJ1-1 provide the parts outside the CDR3, is EPEVTQTPSHQVTQMGQEVILRCVPISNHLYFYWYRQILGQKVEFLVSFYNNEISEKSEIFDDQFSVERPDGSNFTLKIRSTKLEDSAMYFCASSEAGQGVTEAFFGQGTRLTVV.

The chain employs TRBV10-3 and TRBJ1-5; possible D gene TRBD1, 6 bases. This CDR3 has 15 residues. Germline V lookup: CDR1 ENHRY, CDR2 SYGVKD. The V end was cut by 6 bases, the J end by 1 base, with 13 bases between. This CDR3 reads CAISPGHPSNQPQHF. The CDR3 nucleotides are TGTGCCATCAGCCCGGGACACCCGAGCAATCAGCCCCAGCATTTT.

The J gene is TRBJ2-5, the V gene TRBV18, with TRBD2 identical over 11 bases. The CDR3 covers 15 residues. Germline lookup yields CDR1 KGHSH and CDR2 LQKENI. V shed 5 bases and J 2 bases; nucleotides not matched to a gene: 4. The CDR3 sequence: CASSSLAGDQETQYF. CDR3 sequence (DNA): TGTGCCAGCTCATCACTAGCGGGAGATCAAGAGACCCAGTACTTC.

The gene calls are TRBV30 and TRBJ1-5; weak D call: TRBD1 (6 bases). Per germline, CDR1 GTSNPN and CDR2 SVGIG (reference sequence). V was clipped by 0 bases and J by 11 bases, with 11 bases between them. The CDR3 totals 12 residues. DNA of the CDR3: TGTGCCTGGAGTGTACCCCCAGGGGCCCAGCATTTT. The encoded protein is CAWSVPPGAQHF.

Remarks on this clone: One end of the junction varies from germline; a read error may be responsible. J is TRBJ1-4 and V is TRBV6-5; no firm D call. The CDR3 consists of 11 residues. Looked up from germline, CDR1 is MNHEY and CDR2 is SVGAGI. In DNA, the CDR3 is TGTGCCACCAGTTTTGGAGGAAAACTGTTTTTT. Protein sequence: CATSFGGKLFF.

CDR3 nucleotides: TGCGCCAGCAGCCCGGGACTAGCGGGACTTAACACCGGGGAGCTGTTTTTT. This codes for CASSPGLAGLNTGELFF. The chain combines TRBV5-1 with TRBJ2-2; 13 bases agree with TRBD2. Germline V gene data show CDR1 as SGHRS and CDR2 as YFSETQ. V lost 4 bases and J lost 2; bases outside the gene matches: 5. CDR3 length: 17 amino acids.

The chain joins TRBV5-6 to TRBJ1-5; D is unclear. Trimming took off 0 bases at V and 0 bases at J, with 4 bases between the two ends. In germline, CDR1 is SGHDT, CDR2 YYEEEE. The CDR3 is 14 residues long. CDR3: CASSLAFSNQPQHF. In DNA form, the CDR3 reads TGTGCCAGCAGCTTGGCCTTTAGCAATCAGCCCCAGCATTTT. Variable domain in full (rest from reference TRBV5-6 and TRBJ1-5): DAGVTQSPTHLIKTRGQQVTLRCSPKSGHDTVSWYQQALGQGPQFIFQYYEEEERQRGNFPDRFSGHQFPNYSSELNVNALLLGDSALYLCASSLAFSNQPQHFGDGTRLSIL.

V gene TRBV5-4 combines with J gene TRBJ1-2; unclear D gene. V lost 4 bases to trimming and J lost 3 bases, with 7 bases between them. This CDR3 has 12 residues. Germline CDR1 is SGHNT and CDR2 is YYREEE (reference sequence). CDR3 in amino acids: CASSATDYGYTF. CDR3 DNA: TGTGCCAGCAGCGCAACGGACTATGGCTACACCTTC.

The gene calls are TRBV18 and TRBJ2-4; 9 positions agree with TRBD2. The CDR3 has 15 residues. Germline V gene data show CDR1 as KGHSH and CDR2 as LQKENI. The V segment lost 3 bases and the J segment 9 bases; nucleotides outside the gene matches: 9. The CDR3 spells CASSPLSSGMGIQYF. In DNA, the CDR3 is TGTGCCAGCTCACCCCTCTCTAGCGGGATGGGCATTCAGTACTTC.

The sample holds a few counts of this clone. CDR3 DNA sequence: TGTGCCAGCTCACTCCAGGGGGGAGAGAAGGGCTACACCTTC. Translating gives CASSLQGGEKGYTF. The gene calls are TRBV18 and TRBJ1-2; TRBD1 matches at 7 bases. The germline V gene has CDR1 KGHSH and CDR2 LQKENI. This CDR3 is 14 amino acids long. The ends lost 4 bases at V and 8 bases at J; junction bases unmatched: 10.

The V call is TRBV9, the J call TRBJ2-2, with 9 positions matching TRBD2. J lost 7 bases, V lost 4 bases, and 11 bases had no gene match. Germline values: CDR1 SGDLS, CDR2 YYNGEE. CDR3 length: 16 residues. CDR3: CASSQRTSDSGGELFF. The CDR3 region has the DNA TGTGCCAGCAGCCAACGGACTAGCGATTCGGGCGGGGAGCTGTTTTTT.

This sequence joins TRBV19 and TRBJ1-2; TRBD1 agrees at 8 bases. CDR1 and CDR2 (germline): LNHDA, SQIVND (reference sequence). The CDR3 has 16 residues. V shed 8 bases, J shed 0 bases, and the junction held 11 bases outside the gene matches. In DNA, the CDR3 is TGTGCCAGTCGGCGGGACAGGTCGACAGCTAACTATGGCTACACCTTC. Its protein product is CASRRDRSTANYGYTF. The full variable domain, completed using reference TRBV19 and TRBJ1-2, is DGGITQSPKYLFRKEGQNVTLSCEQNLNHDAMYWYRQDPGQGLRLIYYSQIVNDFQKGDIAEGYSVSREKKESFPLTVTSAQKNPTAFYLCASRRDRSTANYGYTFGSGTRLTVV.

Concerning this clone itself: The sample holds other DNA sequences that translate to the same CDR3. V usage is TRBV6-1 and J usage is TRBJ2-3; maybe TRBD1 (6 bases). CDR1 MNHNS and CDR2 SASEGT come from the germline V gene. This CDR3 contains 15 residues. The V gene lost 1 base and the J gene lost 3 bases, with 11 bases spanning the gap. CDR3 bases: TGTGCCAGCAGTGAAGTTGGTGGGACAACAGATACGCAGTATTTT. Amino acid sequence: CASSEVGGTTDTQYF.

Concerning this clone: This same CDR3 is encoded by further DNA sequences in the sample. This chain joins TRBV5-6 and TRBJ2-7; D possibly corresponds to TRBD1 (5 bases). This CDR3 is built from 13 residues. Trimming cost V 0 bases and J 1 base, with 5 bases left between them. Germline values: CDR1 SGHDT, CDR2 YYEEEE. The CDR3 bases are TGTGCCAGCAGCTTGGGACAGTCCTACGAGCAGTACTTC. It encodes CASSLGQSYEQYF.

The rearrangement joins TRBV5-1 to TRBJ1-1; D not certain. Germline V gene sequence: CDR1 SGHRS, CDR2 YFSETQ. This CDR3 is 13 amino acids long. The V and J ends lost 4 bases and 0 bases respectively, with 7 bases between them. This chain's CDR3 is CASSDSLNTEAFF. CDR3 bases: TGCGCCAGCAGCGATAGTTTGAACACTGAAGCTTTCTTT.

The chain uses TRBV10-1 and TRBJ1-3; 8 bases are shared with TRBD1. The CDR3 length is 13 residues. V was pared by 4 bases and J by 14 bases, with 10 bases of the junction left unmatched. CDR1 and CDR2 from the germline V gene are WNHNN and SYGVQD (reference sequence). CDR3 coding DNA: TGCGCCAGCAGTGGGAACCGACAGGGGACCTTATATTTT. This codes for CASSGNRQGTLYF.

V usage is TRBV2 and J usage is TRBJ2-7; D might be TRBD2 (6 bases). The V end lost 8 bases, the J end lost 4 bases, and 12 bases lay between the germline ends. The V gene's germline CDR1 is SNHLY and CDR2 FYNNEI. The CDR3 has 12 amino acids. The CDR3 DNA follows: TGTGCCAGCGCCTCGGGAGTTTACGAGCAGTACTTC. It yields the protein CASASGVYEQYF.

The rearrangement joins TRBV5-1 to TRBJ2-7; perhaps TRBD2 as D (5 bases). With 3 bases removed from V and 7 bases from J, the gap between germline ends came to 8 bases. CDR1 SGHRS and CDR2 YFSETQ come from the germline V gene. This CDR3 comprises 11 residues. CDR3 sequence: CASSSPGEQYF. CDR3 nucleotide sequence: TGCGCCAGCAGCTCCCCGGGGGAGCAGTACTTC. Full variable domain (missing parts from reference TRBV5-1 and TRBJ2-7): KAGVTQTPRYLIKTRGQQVTLSCSPISGHRSVSWYQQTPGQGLQFLFEYFSETQRNKGNFPGRFSGRQFSNSRSEMNVSTLELGDSALYLCASSSPGEQYFGPGTRLTVT.

Here the CDR3 DNA reads TGTGCCAGCAGCATCGGGACAGCAAACAATGAGCAGTTCTTC. Protein sequence: CASSIGTANNEQFF. This chain links TRBV11-2 with TRBJ2-1; 7 positions agree with TRBD1. Germline V gives CDR1 SGHAT, CDR2 FQNNGV. J was trimmed by 5 bases and V by 5 bases; bases with no gene match: 6. This CDR3 spans 14 amino acids.

The chain couples TRBV11-2 to TRBJ1-1; tentative D call: TRBD1 (6 bases). The CDR3 sequence is 12 residues long. Germline lookup yields CDR1 SGHAT and CDR2 FQNNGV. V lost 6 bases to trimming and J lost 6 bases, with 11 bases between them. The CDR3 coding sequence is TGTGCCAGCAGTCCGACAGGTGCTGAAGCTTTCTTT. It specifies CASSPTGAEAFF. The full variable domain, with the rest looked up from reference TRBV11-2 and TRBJ1-1, is EAGVAQSPRYKIIEKRQSVAFWCNPISGHATLYWYQQILGQGPKLLIQFQNNGVVDDSQLPKDRFSAERLKGVDSTLKIQPAKLEDSAVYLCASSPTGAEAFFGQGTRLTVV.

The chain carries TRBV5-1 and TRBJ2-4, with D hard to call. Germline V CDR1 and CDR2: SGHRS, YFSETQ. CDR3 length equals 14 residues. Between the trimmed V and J ends, which lost 1 base and 3 bases, there was a span of 8 bases. The CDR3 loop is CASSLSQSKNIQYF. In nucleotides, the CDR3 is TGCGCCAGCAGCTTGTCACAAAGCAAAAACATTCAGTACTTC.

This clone was picked up one time. J is TRBJ2-3 and V is TRBV3-1 (or the pseudogene TRBV3-2); TRBD2 agrees at 13 bases. Looked up from germline, CDR1 is LGHDT and CDR2 is YNNKEL (reference sequence). With V trimmed by 3 bases and J by 7 bases, 1 base remained unmatched. The CDR3 length is 14 residues. CDR3 in DNA: TGTGCCAGCAGCCAGACTAGCGGGAGGTATACGCAGTATTTT. Its protein product is CASSQTSGRYTQYF.

The chain combines TRBV10-1 with TRBJ2-5; possible D gene TRBD2, 6 bases. CDR1 is WNHNN, CDR2 SYGVQD, per germline (reference sequence). Trimming removed 4 bases at V and 5 bases at J, with 11 bases between. This CDR3 comprises 13 residues. The DNA of the CDR3 is TGCGCCAGCAGTGGGGTAGCGGAGGAGACCCAGTACTTC. This sequence encodes CASSGVAEETQYF.